The next 21 T cell receptor beta chains were all read from a single sample in a study of T cell changes during pregnancy in multiple sclerosis. TCRdb keeps only in-frame clones here, not all; method: immunoSEQ multiplex PCR. This sample yields 65,000 to 90,000 clones, of which roughly 90% are seen a single time; 2.5% to 3% belongs to the top ten. The starting material was peripheral blood, obtained in the first trimester of pregnancy. Source of these receptors: a female donor with multiple sclerosis, enrolled in a pregnancy study.

J is TRBJ1-2 and V is TRBV20-1; 8 nucleotides line up with TRBD1. The CDR3 runs 11 residues. The germline V gene encodes CDR1 DFQATT and CDR2 SNEGSKA (reference sequence). V trimming: 6 bases; J trimming: 7 bases; junction bases outside the gene matches: 4. The CDR3 bases are TGCAGTGCCCGGGACAGGATTGGCTACACCTTC. Translated: CSARDRIGYTF.

The J gene is TRBJ1-1, the V gene TRBV5-5, with unresolved D. The V and J ends lost 0 bases and 1 base respectively, with 4 bases between them. There are 13 residues in the CDR3. From germline, CDR1 is SGHKS and CDR2 YYEKEE (reference sequence). The DNA of the CDR3 is TGTGCCAGCAGCTTGGACAGGAACACTGAAGCTTTCTTT. Translation: CASSLDRNTEAFF.

This clone was found a few times. V gene TRBV2 combines with J gene TRBJ2-7; possible D gene TRBD1, 6 bases. Germline CDR1 reads SNHLY; CDR2 reads FYNNEI. V was trimmed by 8 bases and J by 0 bases, leaving 8 bases between them. The CDR3 spans 12 residues. The CDR3 DNA is TGTGCCAGCCGGGACAACTCCTACGAGCAGTACTTC. Translating it yields CASRDNSYEQYF.

The V and J genes are TRBV6-5 and TRBJ1-1; 7 bases are shared with TRBD1. The ends lost 4 bases at V and 4 bases at J; junction bases unmatched: 6. CDR1 is MNHEY and CDR2 is SVGAGI in the germline V gene. The CDR3 runs to 14 residues. CDR3 amino acids: CASSLRGRGTEAFF. CDR3 bases: TGTGCCAGCAGTTTAAGGGGGCGCGGCACTGAAGCTTTCTTT.

The rearrangement links TRBV7-3 to TRBJ2-7; TRBD1 matches 10 bases. Germline loops: CDR1 SGHTA, CDR2 FQGTGA. The CDR3 is 16 residues long. V lost 5 bases and J lost 4; bases outside the gene matches: 11. CDR3 nucleotide sequence: TGTGCCAGCAGCATTCCCGGGACAGGGGTTTATTACGAGCAGTACTTC. Amino acids: CASSIPGTGVYYEQYF.

The chain recombines TRBV7-7 with TRBJ2-7, with D maybe TRBD1 (7 bases). The CDR3 covers 15 residues. The V gene lost 2 bases and the J gene lost 2 bases, with 13 bases spanning the gap. Germline V lookup: CDR1 SSHAT, CDR2 FNYEAQ (reference sequence). The CDR3 is CASSLRPGGTYEQYF. The DNA for the CDR3 is TGTGCCAGCAGCTTAAGGCCAGGGGGGACCTACGAGCAGTACTTC.

This chain uses TRBV9 with TRBJ2-7, with TRBD2 matching 7 bases. Germline V gene sequence: CDR1 SGDLS, CDR2 YYNGEE. The CDR3 spans 16 residues. V lost 0 bases to trimming and J lost 6 bases; unmatched junction nucleotides: 12. The DNA of the CDR3 is TGTGCCAGCAGCGTAGGAAGCGGGATGACGGCGGGCGAGCAGTACTTC. Encoded protein: CASSVGSGMTAGEQYF.

This chain connects TRBV28 to TRBJ2-3, with 7 positions matching TRBD2. Germline V gene sequence: CDR1 MDHEN, CDR2 SYDVKM. V was pared by 5 bases and J by 7 bases, with 9 bases of the junction left unmatched. This CDR3 comprises 14 residues. CDR3 loop: CASSTLTSWNTQYF. CDR3 bases: TGTGCCAGCAGTACACTGACTAGCTGGAATACGCAGTATTTT. Combining the CDR3 with reference TRBV28 and TRBJ2-3 gives the whole variable domain DVKVTQSSRYLVKRTGEKVFLECVQDMDHENMFWYRQDPGLGLRLIYFSYDVKMKEKGDIPEGYSVSREKKERFSLILESASTNQTSMYLCASSTLTSWNTQYFGPGTRLTVL.

V usage is TRBV15 and J usage is TRBJ1-6; TRBD1 might be the D (6 bases). The germline V gene has CDR1 LNHNV and CDR2 YYDKDF (reference sequence). The CDR3 covers 14 residues. Trimming stripped 1 base from V and 7 bases from J, with 8 bases between. The CDR3 is CATSRGTANSPLHF. The CDR3, as DNA: TGTGCCACCAGCAGAGGGACAGCCAATTCACCCCTCCACTTT.

This chain connects TRBV10-3 to TRBJ2-7, with 9 bases fitting TRBD1. Trimming cost V 9 bases and J 1 base; bases outside gene matches: 4. CDR3 size: 13 residues. Germline V gives CDR1 ENHRY, CDR2 SYGVKD. This chain's CDR3 is CAIRDRASYEQYF. The CDR3 coding sequence is TGTGCCATTAGGGACAGGGCATCCTACGAGCAGTACTTC.

The chain links TRBV15 to TRBJ2-5; tentatively, D is TRBD2 (5 bases). Trimming left V 3 bases short and J 2 bases short, with 13 bases between. In germline, CDR1 is LNHNV, CDR2 YYDKDF (reference sequence). The CDR3 sequence is 15 residues long. DNA of the CDR3: TGTGCCACCAGCAGCCATAGTGGGAGACAAGAGACCCAGTACTTC. It codes for CATSSHSGRQETQYF.

In this sample, this clone turned up once. Compared with germline, one end of the junction differs, possibly owing to a read error. The V and J genes are TRBV12-5 and TRBJ2-2; D not resolved. Germline CDR1 and CDR2: LGHNT and FRNRAP. CDR3 length: 15 residues. CDR3 nucleotides: TGTGCTAGTAGTCTCGGCGGATCGAAAACCGGGGAGCTGTTTTTT. Amino acids: CASSLGGSKTGELFF.

V and J are TRBV5-6 and TRBJ2-3; 12 bases line up with TRBD2. Germline CDR1 SGHDT, CDR2 YYEEEE. The J segment lost 5 bases and the V segment lost 4 bases, leaving 5 bases of the junction unmatched. CDR3 size: 15 residues. CDR3 in DNA: TGTGCCAGCAGCCGGACTAGCGGGATGGGAGATACGCAGTATTTT. This sequence encodes CASSRTSGMGDTQYF.

The chain carries TRBV5-1 and TRBJ1-1, with D hard to call. Trimming pared 0 bases from V and 2 bases from J, leaving 8 bases between. This CDR3 has 14 residues. Per the germline V gene, CDR1 is SGHRS and CDR2 is YFSETQ. The CDR3 loop reads CASSLGLDNTEAFF. DNA for the CDR3: TGCGCCAGCAGCTTGGGTTTAGATAACACTGAAGCTTTCTTT.

The chain uses TRBV30 and TRBJ1-1, with TRBD1 as a possible D gene (5 bases). The CDR3 loop spans 12 amino acids. Trimming took 4 bases from V and 5 from J, leaving 11 bases between them. Germline values: CDR1 GTSNPN, CDR2 SVGIG (reference sequence). The CDR3 bases are TGTGCCTGGATTTCAGGGTGGACTGAAGCTTTCTTT. It is translated as CAWISGWTEAFF.

The chain carries TRBV7-2 and TRBJ2-7; 13 nucleotides match TRBD2. Germline trimming cut 4 bases from V and 5 bases from J; bases unmatched to any gene: 5. The CDR3 loop spans 15 amino acids. The germline CDR1 and CDR2 sequences are SGHTA and FQGNSA. The CDR3 sequence is CASSSRLAGGHEQYF. CDR3 DNA sequence: TGTGCCAGCAGCTCCCGACTAGCGGGAGGCCACGAGCAGTACTTC.

This chain connects TRBV18 to TRBJ1-1; tentatively, D is TRBD1 (6 bases). This CDR3 has 14 amino acids. Germline-derived CDR1 and CDR2 are KGHSH and LQKENI. V dropped 0 bases and J dropped 4 bases, with 9 bases sitting between them. The CDR3 region is CASSPPQGITEAFF. The CDR3 DNA sequence: TGTGCCAGCTCACCACCACAGGGAATCACTGAAGCTTTCTTT.

This clone was observed a handful of times. The chain links TRBV10-3 to TRBJ1-1; D perhaps matches TRBD1 (5 bases). Trimming left V 4 bases short and J 7 bases short, with 10 bases between. Germline V gene lookup returns CDR1 ENHRY and CDR2 SYGVKD. This CDR3 comprises 12 residues. CDR3: CAISVQGGEAFF. CDR3 DNA: TGTGCCATCAGTGTGCAGGGCGGTGAAGCTTTCTTT.

J is TRBJ2-1 and V is TRBV5-1, with 9 bases that match TRBD1. V was pared by 4 bases and J by 3 bases, with 8 bases of the junction left unmatched. The CDR3 is 16 residues long. Germline lookup yields CDR1 SGHRS and CDR2 YFSETQ. CDR3 in DNA: TGCGCCAGCAGCATCGGGGACAGGGTAGTCTACAATGAGCAGTTCTTC. Protein product: CASSIGDRVVYNEQFF.

The V call is TRBV6-5, the J call TRBJ2-1; D not resolved. The V end lost 7 bases, the J end lost 0 bases, and 10 bases lay between the germline ends. Germline CDR1 reads MNHEY; CDR2 reads SVGAGI. The CDR3 totals 14 residues. CDR3 DNA: TGTGCCAGCACCAAAGATAGCTCCTACAATGAGCAGTTCTTC. Protein sequence: CASTKDSSYNEQFF.

The V gene is TRBV4-1, the J gene TRBJ1-5; D is perhaps TRBD1 (6 bases). V was cut by 6 bases and J by 0 bases, with 12 bases left in between. This CDR3 contains 15 residues. Looked up from germline, CDR1 is MGHRA and CDR2 is YSYEKL. The DNA of the CDR3 is TGCGCCAGCAGATCAAACAGGGCTAGCAATCAGCCCCAGCATTTT. It translates to CASRSNRASNQPQHF.